The rows below give T cell receptor beta chains drawn from one sample of a study of human T cells and chemical hapten exposure. One entry per CDR3 protein results from TCRdb running MiXCR on the RACE reads. The sample holds about 69,000 distinct CDR3 sequences, 10% seen once. The sequencing used whole blood, collected in connection with sensitization to the hapten diphenylcyclopropenone (DPC). These receptors were obtained from a woman in her 50s with alopecia areata. Some clones in this sample may be carry-over from other donors' samples. Each CDR3 is given with its conserved first and last residue. D genes are given only for firm matches. Size is stated for part of the rows, as once, few or many counts, or as a class when the clone is expanded.

CDR3: CASSPLLGGENEKLFF
DNA: TGCGCCAGCAGCCCTCTTTTGGGGGGAGAAAATGAAAAACTGTTTTTT
V: TRBV5-1
D: NA
J: TRBJ1-4
length: 16
size: NA

CDR3: CASSERPTPGAANTGELFF
DNA: TGTGCCAGCAGTGAAAGGCCCACTCCAGGGGCGGCGAACACCGGGGAGCTGTTTTTT
V: TRBV6-1
D: NA
J: TRBJ2-2
length: 19
size: many

CDR3: CASSLGGTDYEKLFF
DNA: TGTGCCAGCAGCTTAGGAGGGACTGATTATGAAAAACTGTTTTTT
V: TRBV7-6
D: NA
J: TRBJ1-4
length: 15
size: many

CDR3: CASSRGEGYYGYTF
DNA: TGTGCCAGCAGCCGCGGAGAGGGTTACTATGGCTACACCTTC
V: TRBV3-1
D: NA
J: TRBJ1-2
length: 14
size: many

CDR3: CASSPGHGEAFF
DNA: TGTGCCAGCAGCCCCGGACACGGTGAAGCTTTCTTT
V: TRBV6-1
D: NA
J: TRBJ1-1
length: 12
size: many

CDR3: CAREKGASTDTQYF
DNA: TGTGCCAGAGAAAAGGGGGCTAGCACAGATACGCAGTATTTT
V: TRBV11-2
D: TRBD1
J: TRBJ2-3
length: 14
size: many

CDR3: CARGERIGRNQPQHF
DNA: TGTGCCCGTGGAGAGAGGATCGGGCGGAATCAGCCCCAGCATTTT
V: TRBV21-1
D: NA
J: TRBJ1-5
length: 15
size: many

CDR3: CASSVDHGGSSYNSPLHF
DNA: TGTGCCAGCAGCGTAGACCATGGCGGGAGCTCCTATAATTCACCCCTCCACTTT
V: TRBV9
D: NA
J: TRBJ1-6
length: 18
size: many

CDR3: CSALEVRSLETQYF
DNA: TGCAGTGCGTTGGAGGTGAGGAGCCTGGAGACCCAGTACTTC
V: TRBV20-1
D: NA
J: TRBJ2-5
length: 14
size: many

CDR3: CASSESFYNSPLHF
DNA: TGCGCCAGCAGTGAATCCTTTTATAATTCACCCCTCCACTTT
V: TRBV10-2
D: NA
J: TRBJ1-6
length: 14
size: many

CDR3: CASSEALSTGELFF
DNA: TGTGCCAGCAGTGAAGCGCTCTCCACCGGGGAGCTGTTTTTT
V: TRBV2
D: NA
J: TRBJ2-2
length: 14
size: many

CDR3: CASSLAAGTPIEAFF
DNA: TGTGCCAGCAGCTTAGCGGCAGGGACACCCATTGAAGCTTTCTTT
V: TRBV7-9
D: NA
J: TRBJ1-1
length: 15
size: many

CDR3: CASSRGGNNQPQHF
DNA: TGTGCCAGCAGTCGTGGCGGTAACAATCAGCCCCAGCATTTT
V: TRBV7-6
D: NA
J: TRBJ1-5
length: 14
size: few

CDR3: CSVDGQGMNTEAFF
DNA: TGCAGCGTTGACGGACAGGGAATGAACACTGAAGCTTTCTTT
V: TRBV29-1
D: TRBD1
J: TRBJ1-1
length: 14
size: many

CDR3: CASSYSSSGNTEAFF
DNA: TGTGCCAGCAGTTACTCGTCGTCAGGGAACACTGAAGCTTTCTTT
V: TRBV6-6
D: NA
J: TRBJ1-1
length: 15
size: many

CDR3: CSARLQTSGYYNEQFF
DNA: TGCAGTGCACGATTACAAACTAGCGGGTATTACAATGAGCAGTTCTTC
V: TRBV20-1
D: TRBD2
J: TRBJ2-1
length: 16
size: many

CDR3: CSARSLSGSYNEQFF
DNA: TGCAGTGCTAGATCCCTTAGCGGATCCTACAATGAGCAGTTCTTC
V: TRBV20-1
D: NA
J: TRBJ2-1
length: 15
size: few

CDR3: CASSSRSGPQYF
DNA: TGTGCCAGCAGCTCTAGGAGTGGGCCCCAGTACTTC
V: TRBV11-3
D: NA
J: TRBJ2-5
length: 12
size: NA

CDR3: CASARDRVGAGETQYF
DNA: TGTGCCAGCGCCCGGGACAGGGTAGGGGCAGGAGAGACCCAGTACTTC
V: TRBV7-9
D: TRBD1
J: TRBJ2-5
length: 16
size: few

CDR3: CAALRDRGRRTEAFF
DNA: TGTGCCGCACTCCGGGACAGGGGGCGTCGGACTGAAGCTTTCTTT
V: TRBV21-1
D: NA
J: TRBJ1-1
length: 15
size: many

CDR3: CSATPGVLNEQYF
DNA: TGCAGTGCTACACCGGGAGTCTTGAACGAGCAGTACTTC
V: TRBV20-1
D: NA
J: TRBJ2-7
length: 13
size: few

CDR3: CASSYDEGLFGTEAFF
DNA: TGTGCCAGCAGTTACGATGAAGGCCTGTTTGGCACTGAAGCTTTCTTT
V: TRBV6-5
D: NA
J: TRBJ1-1
length: 16
size: NA

CDR3: CASSAGQLDTGELFF
DNA: TGTGCCAGTAGTGCCGGACAGTTGGACACCGGGGAGCTGTTTTTT
V: TRBV19
D: NA
J: TRBJ2-2
length: 15
size: few

CDR3: CASSNPMGSEQYF
DNA: TGTGCCAGCAGCAATCCGATGGGTTCCGAGCAGTACTTC
V: TRBV21-1
D: NA
J: TRBJ2-7
length: 13
size: many

CDR3: CAWSLIREGEQFF
DNA: TGTGCCTGGAGCCTAATAAGAGAAGGGGAGCAGTTCTTC
V: TRBV30
D: NA
J: TRBJ2-1
length: 13
size: NA

CDR3: CASRPDYTDTQYF
DNA: TGTGCCAGCAGACCCGATTACACAGATACGCAGTATTTT
V: TRBV7-2
D: NA
J: TRBJ2-3
length: 13
size: many

CDR3: CASNAPGQGGEAFF
DNA: TGTGCCAGCAACGCCCCAGGACAGGGAGGTGAAGCTTTCTTT
V: TRBV3-1
D: TRBD1
J: TRBJ1-1
length: 14
size: many

CDR3: CASSGRQGWEETQYF
DNA: TGCGCCAGCAGCGGGCGACAGGGTTGGGAAGAGACCCAGTACTTC
V: TRBV5-1
D: TRBD1
J: TRBJ2-5
length: 15
size: NA

CDR3: CSVVTGGEPQHF
DNA: TGCAGCGTTGTTACAGGGGGCGAGCCCCAGCATTTT
V: TRBV29-1
D: TRBD1
J: TRBJ1-5
length: 12
size: many

CDR3: CASSLVSGRADTQYF
DNA: TGTGCCAGCAGCTTAGTCAGCGGGAGGGCAGATACGCAGTATTTT
V: TRBV7-6
D: TRBD2
J: TRBJ2-3
length: 15
size: few

CDR3: CASSQLGPENEQYF
DNA: TGTGCCAGCAGCCAACTAGGACCGGAAAACGAGCAGTACTTC
V: TRBV3-1
D: NA
J: TRBJ2-7
length: 14
size: few

CDR3: CASSSSGSQREQYF
DNA: TGTGCCAGCAGTTCGTCGGGGTCCCAGAGGGAGCAGTACTTC
V: TRBV12-3/TRBV12-4
D: NA
J: TRBJ2-7
length: 14
size: many

CDR3: CASSLVSLAGGPGTDTQYF
DNA: TGTGCCAGCAGCTTAGTGAGCCTAGCGGGAGGCCCTGGCACAGATACGCAGTATTTT
V: TRBV7-2
D: TRBD2
J: TRBJ2-3
length: 19
size: NA

CDR3: CASSFKRLAYNEQFF
DNA: TGTGCCAGCAGTTTTAAGCGGCTGGCCTACAATGAGCAGTTCTTC
V: TRBV11-2
D: NA
J: TRBJ2-1
length: 15
size: many

CDR3: CASTWTVGQPQHF
DNA: TGTGCCAGCACCTGGACAGTCGGCCAGCCCCAGCATTTT
V: TRBV12-3/TRBV12-4
D: NA
J: TRBJ1-5
length: 13
size: many

CDR3: CASRDRGRTDTQYF
DNA: TGTGCCAGCAGGGACAGGGGACGCACAGATACGCAGTATTTT
V: TRBV2
D: TRBD1
J: TRBJ2-3
length: 14
size: few

CDR3: CAISSGAGDTQYF
DNA: TGTGCCATCAGTAGCGGGGCCGGCGATACGCAGTATTTT
V: TRBV10-3
D: TRBD2
J: TRBJ2-3
length: 13
size: NA

CDR3: CSARPNGQGLYGYTF
DNA: TGCAGTGCTAGGCCCAACGGACAGGGTCTCTATGGCTACACCTTC
V: TRBV20-1
D: TRBD1
J: TRBJ1-2
length: 15
size: many

CDR3: CASSLEGQGKAFF
DNA: TGTGCCAGCAGCTTAGAAGGACAGGGTAAAGCTTTCTTT
V: TRBV7-9
D: TRBD1
J: TRBJ1-1
length: 13
size: few

CDR3: CASSLVVQSDTQYF
DNA: TGTGCCAGCAGCTTAGTCGTACAGTCCGATACGCAGTATTTT
V: TRBV7-6
D: NA
J: TRBJ2-3
length: 14
size: many

CDR3: CASTGQMGPRMNTEAFF
DNA: TGTGCGAGCACTGGTCAAATGGGACCGCGGATGAACACTGAAGCTTTCTTT
V: TRBV6-6
D: NA
J: TRBJ1-1
length: 17
size: few